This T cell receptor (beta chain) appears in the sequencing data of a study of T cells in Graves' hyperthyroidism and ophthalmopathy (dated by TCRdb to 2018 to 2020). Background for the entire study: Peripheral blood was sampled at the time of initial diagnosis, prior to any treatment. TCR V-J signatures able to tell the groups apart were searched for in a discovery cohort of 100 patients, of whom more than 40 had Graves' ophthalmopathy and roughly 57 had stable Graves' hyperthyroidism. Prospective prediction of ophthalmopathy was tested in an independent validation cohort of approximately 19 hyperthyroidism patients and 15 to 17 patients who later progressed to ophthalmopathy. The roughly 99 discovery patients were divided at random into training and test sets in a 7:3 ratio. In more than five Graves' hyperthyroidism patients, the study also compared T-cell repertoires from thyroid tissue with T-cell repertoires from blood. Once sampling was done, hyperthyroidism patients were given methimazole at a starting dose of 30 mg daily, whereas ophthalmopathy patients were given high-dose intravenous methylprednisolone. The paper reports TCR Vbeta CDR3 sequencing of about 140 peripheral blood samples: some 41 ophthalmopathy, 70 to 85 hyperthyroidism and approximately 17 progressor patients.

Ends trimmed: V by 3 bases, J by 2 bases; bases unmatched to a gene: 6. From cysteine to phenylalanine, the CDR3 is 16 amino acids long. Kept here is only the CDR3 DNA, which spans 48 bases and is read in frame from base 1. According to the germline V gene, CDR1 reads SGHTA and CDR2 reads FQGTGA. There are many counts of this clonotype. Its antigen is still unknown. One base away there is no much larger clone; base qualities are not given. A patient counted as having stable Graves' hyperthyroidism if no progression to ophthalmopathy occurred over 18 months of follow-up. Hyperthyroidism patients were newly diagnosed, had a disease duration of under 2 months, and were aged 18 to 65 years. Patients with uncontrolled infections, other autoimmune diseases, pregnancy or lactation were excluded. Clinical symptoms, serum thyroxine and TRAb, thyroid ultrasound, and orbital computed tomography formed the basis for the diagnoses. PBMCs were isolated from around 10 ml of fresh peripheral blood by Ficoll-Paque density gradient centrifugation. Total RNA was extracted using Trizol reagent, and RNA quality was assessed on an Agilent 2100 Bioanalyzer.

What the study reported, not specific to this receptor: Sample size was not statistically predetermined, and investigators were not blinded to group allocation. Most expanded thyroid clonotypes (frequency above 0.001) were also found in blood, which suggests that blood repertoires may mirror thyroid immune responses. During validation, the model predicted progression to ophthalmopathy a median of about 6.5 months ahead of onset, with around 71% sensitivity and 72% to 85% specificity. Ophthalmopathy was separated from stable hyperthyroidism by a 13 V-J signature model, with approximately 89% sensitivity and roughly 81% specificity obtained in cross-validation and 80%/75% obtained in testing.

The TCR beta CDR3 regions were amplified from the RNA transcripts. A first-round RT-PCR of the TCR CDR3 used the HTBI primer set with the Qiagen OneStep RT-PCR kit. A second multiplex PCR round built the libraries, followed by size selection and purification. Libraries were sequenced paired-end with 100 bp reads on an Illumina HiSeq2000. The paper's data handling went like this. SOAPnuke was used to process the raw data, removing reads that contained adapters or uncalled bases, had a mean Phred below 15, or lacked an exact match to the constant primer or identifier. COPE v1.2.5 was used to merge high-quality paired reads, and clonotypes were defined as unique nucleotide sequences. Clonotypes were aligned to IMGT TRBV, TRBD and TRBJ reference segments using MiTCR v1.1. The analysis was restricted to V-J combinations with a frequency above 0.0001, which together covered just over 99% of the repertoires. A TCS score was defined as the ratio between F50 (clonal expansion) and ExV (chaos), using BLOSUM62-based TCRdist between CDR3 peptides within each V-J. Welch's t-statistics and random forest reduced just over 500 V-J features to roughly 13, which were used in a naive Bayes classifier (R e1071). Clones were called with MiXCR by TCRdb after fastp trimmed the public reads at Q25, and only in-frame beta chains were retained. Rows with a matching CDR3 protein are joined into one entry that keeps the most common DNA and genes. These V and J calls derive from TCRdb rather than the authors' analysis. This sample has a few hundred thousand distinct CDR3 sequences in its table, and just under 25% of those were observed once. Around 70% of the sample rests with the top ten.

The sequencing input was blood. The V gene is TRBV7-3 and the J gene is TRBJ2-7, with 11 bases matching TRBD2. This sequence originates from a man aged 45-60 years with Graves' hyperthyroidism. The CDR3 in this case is CASSLAGTSGPYEQYF. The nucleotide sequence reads TGTGCCAGCAGCTTGGCCGGGACTAGCGGACCCTACGAGCAGTACTTC.